Presented here are 22 T cell receptor beta chains from one specimen sequenced in a study of T cells in Graves' hyperthyroidism and ophthalmopathy. RNA transcripts were the template for amplifying TCR beta CDR3 regions. An initial round of RT-PCR targeting the TCR CDR3 relied on the HTBI primer set. Each CDR3 protein is one row after TCRdb ran MiXCR on the multiplex PCR reads. Of about 400,000 distinct CDR3 sequences in the sample, approximately 14% were seen once. Specimen: blood. These receptors came from a young man with Graves' ophthalmopathy.

This clonotype has a count of ten or more. The V and J genes are TRBV6-1 and TRBJ2-3; maybe TRBD1 (5 bases). Germline-derived CDR1 and CDR2 are MNHNS and SASEGT. This CDR3 comprises 20 residues. Trimming took off 5 bases at V and 3 bases at J, with 30 bases between the two ends. The CDR3 DNA sequence: TGTGCCAGCAGTCCGTGGTGGCGCTGGCCCTGGGGCCACCCAACAGATACGCAGTATTTT. Translation: CASSPWWRWPWGHPTDTQYF.

This clonotype was seen at least ten times. The chain links TRBV3-1 to TRBJ2-7; D is possibly TRBD2 (5 bases). The V and J ends lost 4 bases and 2 bases respectively, with 15 bases between them. The CDR3 length is 15 residues. Per germline, CDR1 LGHDT and CDR2 YNNKEL (reference sequence). CDR3 bases: TGTGCCAGCAGCCGTATGACGGTCGGGGCCTACGAGCAGTACTTC. Translation gives CASSRMTVGAYEQYF.

This clonotype was observed at least ten times. This chain links TRBV3-1 with TRBJ2-5; TRBD2 is a possible D gene (6 bases). Trimming took off 0 bases at V and 3 bases at J, with 11 bases between the two ends. Germline CDR1 and CDR2: LGHDT and YNNKEL (reference sequence). CDR3 size: 15 residues. This CDR3 reads CASSQERDSEETQYF. For the CDR3, the DNA is TGTGCCAGCAGCCAAGAGCGGGACTCAGAAGAGACCCAGTACTTC.

In its sample, this clonotype was seen a few times. This chain uses TRBV11-3 with TRBJ2-3; 8 nucleotides align to TRBD1. Germline V gives CDR1 SGHNT, CDR2 YENEEA. Germline trimming cut 5 bases from V and 3 bases from J; bases unmatched to any gene: 10. This CDR3 has 16 amino acids. The CDR3 bases are TGTGCCAGCAGCCCAACCAGGACAGGGAATACAGATACGCAGTATTTT. It codes for CASSPTRTGNTDTQYF.

V and J are TRBV20-1 and TRBJ1-4; the D is unclear. Trimming took 3 bases from V and 8 from J, leaving 4 bases between them. CDR1 and CDR2 from the germline V gene are DFQATT and SNEGSKA (reference sequence). The CDR3 covers 10 residues. CDR3 in DNA: TGCAGTGCTAGTTACGAAAAACTGTTTTTT. Its protein is CSASYEKLFF.

This clonotype was seen many times. The chain has TRBV27 and TRBJ2-7; TRBD1 aligns across 8 bases. CDR1 and CDR2 from the germline V gene are MNHEY and SMNVEV (reference sequence). CDR3 length equals 15 residues. V lost 6 bases and J lost 2; bases outside the gene matches: 9. CDR3 residues: CASRKTGGRTYEQYF. The CDR3 nucleotides read TGTGCCAGCAGAAAAACAGGGGGGAGGACCTACGAGCAGTACTTC.

J is TRBJ2-2 and V is TRBV20-1; D might be TRBD2 (5 bases). CDR3 size: 14 residues. Trimming took 2 bases from V and 5 from J, leaving 12 bases between them. The germline V gene encodes CDR1 DFQATT and CDR2 SNEGSKA (reference sequence). The CDR3 sequence is CSARPQRGTGELFF. CDR3 sequence (DNA): TGCAGTGCTAGACCCCAACGAGGGACCGGGGAGCTGTTTTTT.

This clonotype was detected only a few times. The chain carries TRBV11-3 and TRBJ2-2; tentatively, D is TRBD2 (5 bases). This CDR3 has 16 amino acids. V lost 3 bases and J 0 bases, leaving 11 bases between the germline ends. CDR1 is SGHNT, CDR2 YENEEA, per germline. The DNA for the CDR3 is TGTGCCAGCAGCTTTGGTGTACTAGCGAACACCGGGGAGCTGTTTTTT. Encoded protein: CASSFGVLANTGELFF.

This clonotype was observed at least ten times. This chain uses TRBV18 with TRBJ1-5, with TRBD1 as a possible D gene (6 bases). The CDR3 extends over 14 amino acids. Looked up from germline, CDR1 is KGHSH and CDR2 is LQKENI. Trimming took 3 bases from V and 1 from J, leaving 7 bases between them. The CDR3, as DNA: TGTGCCAGCTCACCCCAGGGGAGCAATCAGCCCCAGCATTTT. This encodes CASSPQGSNQPQHF.

This clonotype occurred many times. The chain links TRBV15 to TRBJ1-5; TRBD1 agrees at 9 bases. Germline-derived CDR1 and CDR2 are LNHNV and YYDKDF (reference sequence). V gave up 1 base and J gave up 5 bases; unmatched junction bases: 6. This CDR3 contains 16 residues. The CDR3 DNA reads as TGTGCCACCAGCAGAGTTCAGCGGGACAGGGATCAGCCCCAGCATTTT. Protein product: CATSRVQRDRDQPQHF.

This clonotype was counted many times. V and J are TRBV30 and TRBJ1-2; no clear D gene. The CDR3 loop spans 15 amino acids. Germline V gives CDR1 GTSNPN, CDR2 SVGIG (reference sequence). The V gene lost 1 base and the J gene lost 4 bases, with 16 bases spanning the gap. The CDR3 DNA is TGTGCCTGGAGTGATCAATATGGGCGGACCTATGGCTACACCTTC. Translated: CAWSDQYGRTYGYTF.

The chain carries TRBV6-2 or TRBV6-3 and TRBJ2-1; the match to TRBD2 covers 10 bases. This CDR3 region has 14 residues. V was clipped by 10 bases and J by 5 bases; unmatched bases: 8. Germline V lookup: CDR1 MNHEY, CDR2 SVGEGT. The CDR3 sequence is CATASSGSHNEQFF. The CDR3 DNA reads TGTGCCACCGCTTCTAGCGGGAGCCACAATGAGCAGTTCTTC.

This clonotype was picked up many times. The V gene is TRBV5-1, the J gene TRBJ2-7; 12 bases agree with TRBD1. Germline V lookup: CDR1 SGHRS, CDR2 YFSETQ. Trimming removed 4 bases from V and 7 bases from J; junction bases left unmatched: 9. The CDR3 is 15 amino acids. As DNA, the CDR3 is TGCGCCAGCAGCCTGGGGACAGGGGGCGCGGGAGAGCAGTACTTC. As protein: CASSLGTGGAGEQYF.

There are many counts of this clonotype. The V and J genes are TRBV30 and TRBJ1-2; TRBD1 is a possible D gene (6 bases). Trimming shortened V by 0 bases and J by 4 bases, and 6 bases separated the two germline ends. The CDR3 totals 12 residues. Germline lookup yields CDR1 GTSNPN and CDR2 SVGIG (reference sequence). The CDR3 sequence: CAWSVGAYGYTF. The CDR3 DNA is TGTGCCTGGAGTGTGGGGGCCTATGGCTACACCTTC.

Ten or more counts support this clonotype. The chain links TRBV7-9 to TRBJ2-7; TRBD1 matches 9 bases. The germline gives CDR1 SEHNR, CDR2 FQNEAQ (reference sequence). Losses at the gene ends were 0 bases for V and 3 bases for J; bases not matched to a gene: 21. This CDR3 comprises 21 residues. The CDR3 region is CASSLAEGRHRVGQGVYEQYF. As DNA, the CDR3 is TGTGCCAGCAGCTTAGCTGAAGGACGGCACAGGGTGGGACAGGGAGTCTACGAGCAGTACTTC. Full variable domain (remainder filled in from reference TRBV7-9 and TRBJ2-7): DTGVSQNPRHKITKRGQNVTFRCDPISEHNRLYWYRQTLGQGPEFLTYFQNEAQLEKSRLLSDRFSAERPKGSFSTLEIQRTEQGDSAMYLCASSLAEGRHRVGQGVYEQYFGPGTRLTVT.

This clonotype was detected many times. The rearrangement links TRBV20-1 to TRBJ2-7; D unclear. Between the trimmed V and J ends, which lost 3 bases and 3 bases, there was a span of 15 bases. Germline CDR1 DFQATT, CDR2 SNEGSKA (reference sequence). The CDR3 extends over 14 amino acids. The CDR3 loop is CSASDQQNYYEQYF. In nucleotides, the CDR3 is TGCAGTGCTAGTGATCAACAAAATTACTACGAGCAGTACTTC.

V usage is TRBV18 and J usage is TRBJ2-7; 7 nucleotides line up with TRBD1. This CDR3 has 15 amino acids. CDR1 and CDR2 (germline): KGHSH, LQKENI. After removal of 6 bases from V and 2 bases from J, the junction contained 10 bases not matched to a gene. The CDR3 reads CASSWTGATPYEQYF. DNA of the CDR3: TGTGCCAGCTCGTGGACAGGCGCAACACCCTACGAGCAGTACTTC.

Ten or more counts support this clonotype. The CDR3 loop reads CASSQVQGGGTDTQYF. The CDR3 DNA sequence: TGCGCCAGCAGCCAGGTGCAGGGAGGGGGCACAGATACGCAGTATTTT. J is TRBJ2-3 and V is TRBV4-1, with TRBD2 matching 7 bases. Germline-derived CDR1 and CDR2 are MGHRA and YSYEKL. The V segment lost 3 bases and the J segment 1 base; nucleotides outside the gene matches: 7. The CDR3 sequence is 16 residues long.

V usage is TRBV27 and J usage is TRBJ2-3; 8 nucleotides line up with TRBD1. The CDR3 sequence is 16 residues long. CDR1 is MNHEY and CDR2 is SMNVEV in the germline V gene (reference sequence). J gave up 3 bases and V 5 bases, and 10 bases lay outside the gene matches. CDR3 loop: CASSTRAGGRTDTQYF. The CDR3 DNA reads TGTGCCAGCAGTACCCGGGCAGGGGGCCGGACAGATACGCAGTATTTT.

There are a few counts of this clonotype. The genes are TRBV11-2 and TRBJ2-1; D is perhaps TRBD1 (5 bases). CDR1 and CDR2 (germline): SGHAT, FQNNGV. This CDR3 is built from 15 residues. Trimming removed 3 bases at V and 10 bases at J, with 19 bases between. In DNA form, the CDR3 reads TGTGCCAGCAGCTTGGTCTCAGGTGGGGCTGGGGAGCAGTTCTTC. Translating it yields CASSLVSGGAGEQFF.

This clonotype occurred many times. V and J are TRBV24-1 and TRBJ2-2; 13 positions match TRBD2. Per the germline V gene, CDR1 is KGHDR and CDR2 is SFDVKD. The junction had 5 bases not matched to a gene; V was cut back by 5 bases and J by 6 bases. This CDR3 has 16 amino acids. CDR3 in amino acids: CATSVGTSGTSGELFF. The CDR3 coding sequence is TGTGCCACCAGTGTGGGGACTAGCGGGACTTCCGGGGAGCTGTTTTTT.

This clonotype was observed a handful of times. The genes are TRBV7-9 and TRBJ2-7; 12 bases agree with TRBD1. V lost 5 bases, J lost 6 bases, and 5 bases stayed unmatched. The CDR3 loop spans 14 amino acids. Germline assignment: CDR1 SEHNR and CDR2 FQNEAQ (reference sequence). The CDR3 DNA is TGTGCCAGCAGCAGGGGACAGGGGGCCGTCGAGCAGTACTTC. Its protein is CASSRGQGAVEQYF.